The count of the clone carrying this T cell receptor (beta chain) is one. The antigen remains undetermined. TCRdb's copy holds only in-frame clones and misses some; the assay was immunoSEQ multiplex PCR. This sample has around 140,000 clones, with around 84% found just once. V was cut by 8 bases and J by 0 bases, with 5 bases left in between. Germline loops: CDR1 WSHSY, CDR2 SAAADI. The CDR3 is 13 residues long. This entry belongs to a study of T cell responses to AZD1222 COVID-19 vaccine. Study-wide background: Both about-4-week and about-12-week second-dose recipients were combined. Study observations and caveats: Seropositive AZD1222 recipients at baseline numbered only 6 or 7. The sample set comprised mostly white British donors with more females, and clonal diversity was possibly underestimated.

The source of this sequence is an adult in good health. This sample comprised peripheral blood, obtained on day 0 of AZD1222 vaccination. This chain connects TRBV10-2 to TRBJ2-6; D not resolved. The CDR3 is CASVSSGANVLTF. The CDR3 DNA reads as TGCGCCAGCGTAAGCTCTGGGGCCAACGTCCTGACTTTC.